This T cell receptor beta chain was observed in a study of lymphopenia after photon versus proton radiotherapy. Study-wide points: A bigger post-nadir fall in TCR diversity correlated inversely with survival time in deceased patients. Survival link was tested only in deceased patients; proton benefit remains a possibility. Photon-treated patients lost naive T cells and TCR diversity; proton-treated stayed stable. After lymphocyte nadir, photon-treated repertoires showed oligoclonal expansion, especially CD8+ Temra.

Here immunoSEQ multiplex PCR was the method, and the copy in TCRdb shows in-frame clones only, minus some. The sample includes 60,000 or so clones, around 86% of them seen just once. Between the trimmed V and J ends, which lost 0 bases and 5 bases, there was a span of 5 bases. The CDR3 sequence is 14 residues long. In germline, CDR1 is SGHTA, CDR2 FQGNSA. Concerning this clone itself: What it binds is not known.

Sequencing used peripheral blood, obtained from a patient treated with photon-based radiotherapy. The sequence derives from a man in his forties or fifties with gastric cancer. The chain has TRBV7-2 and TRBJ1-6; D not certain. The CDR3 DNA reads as TGTGCCAGCAGCTTAGCGCTCAATAATTCACCCCTCCACTTT. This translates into CASSLALNNSPLHF.